These T cell receptor beta chains were read from a single sample in a study of T cells after yellow fever vaccination. MiXCR, run by TCRdb on the 5' RACE reads, gives a single entry per CDR3 protein. Of 250,000 to 300,000 distinct CDR3 sequences listed, roughly 5.2% are singletons. This specimen consisted of CD4+ T cells sorted from PBMCs, obtained on the day of the yellow fever booster vaccination. Source of these receptors: a man younger than 35 who received the YFV17D yellow fever vaccine. Each CDR3 is given with its conserved first and last residue. Fields, in order: D gene, clone size, V gene, J gene, CDR3 protein, CDR3 DNA. The D gene is left open where the match is weak. Expanded clones are given a class, and other clones once, few, many or no size at all.

>NA|NA|TRBV5-4|TRBJ2-6
CAIRPGGWTGANVLTF
TGTGCCATCAGACCGGGGGGCTGGACTGGGGCCAACGTCCTGACTTTC
>NA|few|TRBV4-1|TRBJ2-2
CASSQYGWGLTGELFF
TGCGCCAGCAGCCAATACGGCTGGGGATTGACCGGGGAGCTGTTTTTT
>NA|NA|TRBV11-2|TRBJ1-4
CASSRDKKLFF
TGTGCCAGCAGCCGAGATAAAAAACTGTTTTTT
>NA|NA|TRBV28|TRBJ2-2
CASSFGPTGELFF
TGTGCCAGCAGTTTTGGACCCACCGGGGAGCTGTTTTTT
>TRBD2|few|TRBV4-3|TRBJ2-3
CASSQGPVAGGLTVADTQYF
TGCGCCAGCAGCCAAGGTCCCGTAGCGGGGGGCCTCACGGTCGCAGATACGCAGTATTTT
>NA|many|TRBV6-6|TRBJ1-2
CASRDGTLGSTYTF
TGTGCCAGCAGGGACGGGACTTTGGGGTCAACCTACACCTTC
>TRBD1|few|TRBV6-1|TRBJ1-3
CASSKRGTGPSGNTIYF
TGTGCCAGCAGTAAACGGGGGACAGGTCCTTCTGGAAACACCATATATTTT
>TRBD1|NA|TRBV20-1|TRBJ2-7
CSARDPGTGDEQYF
TGCAGTGCTAGAGATCCCGGGACAGGGGACGAGCAGTACTTC
>NA|many|TRBV5-6|TRBJ2-3
CASSFNRPDTQYF
TGTGCCAGCAGCTTTAATAGACCGGATACGCAGTATTTT
>NA|few|TRBV6-6|TRBJ2-1
CASSYVGGSRLNEQFF
TGTGCCAGCAGTTACGTAGGCGGATCCCGCCTCAATGAGCAGTTCTTC
>NA|NA|TRBV15|TRBJ1-3
CATSRDDIKVGNTIYF
TGTGCCACCAGCAGAGATGACATCAAGGTTGGAAACACCATATATTTT
>TRBD1|NA|TRBV5-8|TRBJ2-3
CASSTGTGRADTQYF
TGTGCCAGCAGCACAGGGACAGGCCGAGCGGATACGCAGTATTTT
>TRBD1|many|TRBV15|TRBJ2-7
CATSTFLPGQGSYEQYF
TGTGCCACCAGCACTTTCCTACCGGGACAGGGATCCTACGAGCAGTACTTC
>NA|many|TRBV18|TRBJ1-4
CASSNLGGRNGGKLFF
TGTGCCAGCTCGAACCTCGGGGGGAGGAACGGCGGAAAACTGTTTTTT
>NA|many|TRBV5-1|TRBJ2-5
CASSLGLARGPRQTQYF
TGCGCCAGCAGCTTGGGCTTGGCGAGGGGCCCCCGGCAGACCCAGTACTTC
>TRBD1|NA|TRBV6-2/TRBV6-3|TRBJ1-1
CASRDRTGGTEAFF
TGTGCCAGCAGGGATAGGACAGGGGGCACTGAAGCTTTCTTT
>TRBD1|few|TRBV7-9|TRBJ2-2
CATGPQGTGELFF
TGTGCCACGGGCCCACAGGGGACCGGGGAGCTGTTTTTT
>NA|NA|TRBV6-5|TRBJ2-6
CASSSWGSGANVLTF
TGTGCCAGCAGTTCCTGGGGGTCGGGGGCCAACGTCCTGACTTTC
>NA|NA|TRBV29-1|TRBJ2-3
CSVESQSTDTQYF
TGCAGCGTTGAATCCCAGAGCACAGATACGCAGTATTTT
>NA|many|TRBV6-5|TRBJ2-7
CASSYGRQQYF
TGTGCCAGCAGTTACGGGCGGCAGCAGTACTTC
>NA|many|TRBV3-1|TRBJ2-5
CASTRGSQETQYF
TGTGCCAGCACACGGGGGAGTCAAGAGACCCAGTACTTC
>TRBD2|few|TRBV20-1|TRBJ2-3
CSASSGGLRDTQYF
TGCAGTGCGAGTAGCGGGGGCCTTAGGGATACGCAGTATTTT
>NA|NA|TRBV3-1|TRBJ2-2
CASSQAVNTGELFF
TGTGCCAGCAGCCAGGCAGTGAACACCGGGGAGCTGTTTTTT
>NA|NA|TRBV9|TRBJ1-6
CASSVGGLESPLHF
TGTGCCAGCAGCGTAGGAGGGTTGGAATCACCCCTCCACTTT
>TRBD2|few|TRBV7-2|TRBJ2-7
CASSLEAGGAYEQYF
TGTGCCAGCAGCTTAGAGGCCGGGGGGGCTTACGAGCAGTACTTC
>NA|many|TRBV12-3/TRBV12-4|TRBJ1-2
CASSLRHYGYTF
TGTGCCAGCAGTTTAAGGCACTATGGCTACACCTTC
>NA|many|TRBV14|TRBJ2-3
CASSHENTQYF
TGTGCCAGCAGCCATGAAAATACGCAGTATTTT
>TRBD1|many|TRBV6-6|TRBJ1-2
CASSYQTGTGNGYTF
TGTGCCAGCAGTTATCAGACCGGGACAGGGAATGGCTACACCTTC
>NA|NA|TRBV7-9|TRBJ1-6
CASSPSNAHNSPLHF
TGTGCCAGCAGCCCCTCGAACGCCCATAATTCACCCCTCCACTTT
>NA|NA|TRBV12-3/TRBV12-4|TRBJ1-2
CASSSGTRGGYTF
TGTGCCAGCAGTTCAGGAACGCGGGGAGGCTACACCTTC
>NA|few|TRBV9|TRBJ2-3
CASSVTGSTDTQYF
TGTGCCAGCAGCGTAACGGGATCCACAGATACGCAGTATTTT
>TRBD1|NA|TRBV4-3|TRBJ2-3
CASSNRDRAFSDTQYF
TGCGCCAGCAGCAACCGGGACAGGGCCTTTTCAGATACGCAGTATTTT
>TRBD1|many|TRBV7-9|TRBJ1-1
CASSIQGGTEAFF
TGTGCCAGCAGCATACAGGGGGGCACTGAAGCTTTCTTT
>NA|many|TRBV10-3|TRBJ1-1
CAITGQGGYTEAFF
TGTGCCATCACTGGGCAGGGTGGATACACTGAAGCTTTCTTT
>NA|NA|TRBV20-1|TRBJ1-4
CSARDPQGEGEKLFF
TGCAGTGCTAGAGATCCCCAGGGAGAAGGGGAAAAACTGTTTTTT
>NA|NA|TRBV5-1|TRBJ1-2
CASSLLPATPAGGYTF
TGCGCCAGCAGCTTGTTGCCAGCTACCCCGGCGGGTGGCTACACCTTC
>NA|NA|TRBV5-4|TRBJ1-5
CASSPGINQPQHF
TGTGCCAGCAGTCCCGGGATTAATCAGCCCCAGCATTTT
>NA|NA|TRBV12-3/TRBV12-4|TRBJ2-5
CASSLARQVRQYF
TGTGCCAGCAGTTTGGCTCGACAGGTCCGCCAGTACTTC
>NA|few|TRBV6-2/TRBV6-3|TRBJ1-5
CASRTVRGRNQPQHF
TGTGCCAGCAGAACGGTCAGGGGACGCAATCAGCCCCAGCATTTT
>NA|NA|TRBV4-3|TRBJ2-6
CASSQAIIRGAGANVLTF
TGCGCCAGCAGCCAAGCCATAATTCGGGGTGCCGGGGCCAACGTCCTGACTTTC
>NA|few|TRBV7-7|TRBJ2-5
CASSGYREGTQYF
TGTGCTAGCAGCGGATACAGGGAAGGGACCCAGTACTTC
>TRBD1|NA|TRBV10-3|TRBJ2-3
CAINGQGLADTQYF
TGTGCCATCAATGGACAGGGTCTAGCAGATACGCAGTATTTT
>NA|few|TRBV20-1|TRBJ1-2
CSVGTAPRDYGYTF
TGCAGTGTTGGCACAGCTCCGCGGGACTATGGCTACACCTTC
>NA|NA|TRBV6-1|TRBJ2-7
CASSKGSSMVYEQYF
TGTGCCAGCAGTAAGGGTTCCTCTATGGTCTACGAGCAGTACTTC
>NA|many|TRBV11-2|TRBJ2-1
CASSPREGATNEQFF
TGTGCCAGCAGCCCCCGGGAGGGGGCAACCAATGAGCAGTTCTTC
>TRBD2|NA|TRBV4-1|TRBJ2-3
CASTVPGGSDTQYF
TGCGCCAGCACGGTCCCGGGAGGCTCAGATACGCAGTATTTT
>TRBD2|few|TRBV5-6|TRBJ2-7
CASGLRGTSYEQYF
TGTGCCAGCGGACTGCGGGGGACCTCCTACGAGCAGTACTTC
>TRBD2|many|TRBV12-3/TRBV12-4|TRBJ2-5
CASTLAGGETQYF
TGTGCCAGCACCTTAGCGGGAGGAGAGACCCAGTACTTC